This T cell receptor (beta chain) is from a study of shared clonotypes between healthy human individuals. The wider study: For every donor, three CD4 naive, three CD4 memory, two CD8 naive and one CD8 memory plates were used. Study outcomes and limitations: Generation of non-shared clonotypes was less probable than generation of clonotypes shared by all four donors.

The repertoire was sequenced with immunoSEQ multiplex PCR; TCRdb's copy has only in-frame clones and lacks some. Of over 700,000 clones in the sample, just under 75% were seen once. Germline lookup yields CDR1 LNHDA and CDR2 SQIVND (reference sequence). V lost 8 bases and J lost 7; bases outside the gene matches: 14. There are 15 residues in the CDR3. This clone was observed a few times. Its antigen remains unidentified. The rearrangement links TRBV19 to TRBJ1-2; TRBD1 agrees at 9 bases. Sequencing input: memory CD4+ T cells sorted from blood. Subset indicated: CD45RA-negative fraction. This clonotype was sampled from a woman in her thirties in good health. The CDR3: CASSGTGTLGSGYTF. The CDR3 DNA sequence: TGTGCCAGTTCCGGGACAGGGACCCTTGGGTCTGGCTACACCTTC.